This T cell receptor (beta chain) originates from a study of shared clonotypes between healthy human individuals. The CDR3 runs 16 residues. V lost 0 bases to trimming and J lost 1 base, with 10 bases between them. Germline-derived CDR1 and CDR2 are MNHEY and SVGAGI. The table came from immunoSEQ multiplex PCR; TCRdb's copy has only in-frame clones and leaves some out. This sample has about 2.3 million clones, with under 95% found just once. This sequence joins TRBV6-5 and TRBJ2-1, with TRBD2 as a possible D gene (6 bases). Specimen: naive CD4+ T cells from PBMCs. Noted subset: CD45RA+ positively selected. The sequence was obtained from a man younger than 35 in good health. Some clones in this sample may be carry-over from other donors' samples. This CDR3 is CASSYSPGESYNEQFF. For the CDR3, the DNA is TGTGCCAGCAGTTACTCACCGGGAGAATCCTACAATGAGCAGTTCTTC.